This section outlines one T cell receptor beta chain sequence together with its context. This entry comes from a study of blood T cell repertoires in COVID-19. Trimming removed 0 bases from V and 1 base from J, with 12 bases in between. The CDR3 loop spans 16 amino acids. CDR1 and CDR2 (germline): MGHRA, YSYEKL. Libraries were prepared by immunoSEQ multiplex PCR; TCRdb keeps only in-frame clonotypes and omits some of them. Of approximately 160,000 clones detected, 65% to 85% appear once; the ten largest clones hold roughly 9.2%. Material: peripheral blood. The clonotype was recovered from a woman of 80 years or more with active or convalescent COVID-19. The chain joins TRBV4-1 to TRBJ1-1; D unresolved. CDR3 sequence reads: CASSQERWQANTEAFF. CDR3 nucleotides: TGCGCCAGCAGCCAAGAAAGGTGGCAGGCGAACACTGAAGCTTTCTTT.